The 30 T cell receptor beta chains in this list originate from one sample, sequenced in a study of blood T cell repertoires in COVID-19. The repertoire was sequenced with immunoSEQ multiplex PCR; TCRdb's copy has only in-frame clones and lacks some. The data contain roughly 120,000 clones, around nine tenths of them singletons. The sequenced sample consisted of peripheral blood. Receptors originate from a woman in her 50s with acute or convalescent COVID-19.

The J gene is TRBJ1-2, the V gene TRBV6-6; TRBD1 aligns across 10 bases. The J segment lost 3 bases and the V segment lost 5 bases, leaving 9 bases of the junction unmatched. Germline-derived CDR1 and CDR2 are MNHNY and SVGAGI (reference sequence). The CDR3 has 16 residues. This CDR3 reads CASSKLTGGSHYGYTF. For the CDR3, the DNA is TGTGCCAGCAGTAAACTGACAGGGGGCTCTCACTATGGCTACACCTTC.

This chain uses TRBV6-1 with TRBJ2-7, with 12 bases matching TRBD1. This CDR3 is built from 16 residues. Germline CDR1 reads MNHNS; CDR2 reads SASEGT. With V trimmed by 4 bases and J by 2 bases, 6 bases remained unmatched. CDR3 sequence: CASSAGTGGSPYEQYF. DNA of the CDR3: TGTGCCAGCAGTGCCGGGACAGGGGGCAGCCCCTACGAGCAGTACTTC.

The V gene is TRBV5-4, the J gene TRBJ2-7, with 10 bases identical to TRBD2. V was clipped by 5 bases and J by 6 bases; unmatched bases: 11. This CDR3 spans 15 amino acids. Germline V CDR1 and CDR2: SGHNT, YYREEE (reference sequence). CDR3 sequence (DNA): TGTGCCAGCAGGTCTAGCGGGAGAGGGGGGGGCGAGCAGTACTTC. Amino acid sequence: CASRSSGRGGGEQYF. The variable domain in full, completed from reference TRBV5-4 and TRBJ2-7, reads ETGVTQSPTHLIKTRGQQVTLRCSSQSGHNTVSWYQQALGQGPQFIFQYYREEENGRGNFPPRFSGLQFPNYSSELNVNALELDDSALYLCASRSSGRGGGEQYFGPGTRLTVT.

This CDR3 reads CASSAFPGTQYF. The CDR3 bases are TGTGCCAGCAGTGCTTTCCCAGGGACCCAGTACTTC. The chain employs TRBV12-3 or TRBV12-4 and TRBJ2-5, with unresolved D. The CDR3 consists of 12 residues. V lost 5 bases, J lost 7 bases, and 11 bases lay in between.

This clone was counted a single time. The chain couples TRBV6-5 to TRBJ1-2; TRBD1 matches at 9 bases. Trimming removed 8 bases from V and 2 bases from J; junction bases left unmatched: 3. This CDR3 contains 13 residues. Germline CDR1 is MNHEY and CDR2 is SVGAGI. CDR3 protein: CASVGQGNYGYTF. The CDR3 DNA is TGTGCCAGCGTCGGACAGGGGAACTATGGCTACACCTTC.

The DNA of the CDR3 is TGTGCCAGCAGCTTGGGCGGGGGCGGATCCGTAAACACTGAAGCTTTCTTT. Translation: CASSLGGGGSVNTEAFF. The chain uses TRBV5-4 and TRBJ1-1, with D possibly being TRBD1 (6 bases). Germline assignment: CDR1 SGHNT and CDR2 YYREEE (reference sequence). The CDR3 is made up of 17 amino acids. With 0 bases removed from V and 2 bases from J, the gap between germline ends came to 17 bases. Complete variable domain (other parts from reference TRBV5-4 and TRBJ1-1): ETGVTQSPTHLIKTRGQQVTLRCSSQSGHNTVSWYQQALGQGPQFIFQYYREEENGRGNFPPRFSGLQFPNYSSELNVNALELDDSALYLCASSLGGGGSVNTEAFFGQGTRLTVV.

The chain combines TRBV20-1 with TRBJ2-7; 11 bases fit TRBD2. Germline V lookup: CDR1 DFQATT, CDR2 SNEGSKA (reference sequence). This CDR3 spans 15 amino acids. V shed 7 bases, J shed 2 bases, and the junction held 10 bases outside the gene matches. CDR3 bases: TGCAGTGGTATTGACTTGGGACTAGCGGCCTACGAGCAGTACTTC. Translation gives CSGIDLGLAAYEQYF.

Written as DNA, the CDR3 is TGCAGCGTTGTGGATGGGTTCGGGTCACCCCTCCACTTT. Translating it yields CSVVDGFGSPLHF. The chain is built from TRBV29-1 and TRBJ1-6; no definite D call. V was cut by 4 bases and J by 10 bases, with 14 bases left in between. This CDR3 has 13 residues. Germline V gene sequence: CDR1 SQVTM, CDR2 ANQGSEA.

The rearrangement joins TRBV19 to TRBJ2-1, with TRBD2 matching 12 bases. The CDR3 sequence is 19 residues long. The V and J ends lost 7 bases and 7 bases, in that order; junction bases with no gene match: 20. Germline V gives CDR1 LNHDA, CDR2 SQIVND (reference sequence). The CDR3 nucleotides read TGTGCCAGTACCGAATATGGTGGATTGACTAGCGGGAGTATTAATGAGCAGTTCTTC. As protein: CASTEYGGLTSGSINEQFF.

J is TRBJ2-5 and V is TRBV7-3, with 8 bases identical to TRBD2. Germline CDR1 SGHTA, CDR2 FQGTGA. J gave up 1 base and V 3 bases, and 1 base lay outside the gene matches. The CDR3 consists of 14 residues. CDR3 residues: CASSFSGAQETQYF. In nucleotides, the CDR3 is TGTGCCAGCAGCTTTAGCGGGGCCCAAGAGACCCAGTACTTC.

The chain combines TRBV30 with TRBJ1-3; D is perhaps TRBD1 (5 bases). V lost 1 base to trimming and J lost 0 bases, with 16 bases between them. Germline V CDR1 and CDR2: GTSNPN, SVGIG (reference sequence). The length of the CDR3 is 17 residues. The CDR3 sequence is CAWSGDLFPHSGNTIYF. The CDR3 nucleotides read TGTGCCTGGAGTGGGGACTTATTCCCCCACTCTGGAAACACCATATATTTT. The full variable domain, rest sourced from reference TRBV30 and TRBJ1-3, is SQTIHQWPATLVQPVGSPLSLECTVEGTSNPNLYWYRQAAGRGLQLLFYSVGIGQISSEVPQNLSASRPQDRQFILSSKKLLLSDSGFYLCAWSGDLFPHSGNTIYFGEGSWLTVV.

This chain links TRBV6-5 with TRBJ1-2; 7 positions match TRBD1. Germline values: CDR1 MNHEY, CDR2 SVGAGI. CDR3 size: 11 residues. CDR3 nucleotide sequence: TGTCACACCTCAGGGGGGTATGGCTACACCTTC. As protein: CHTSGGYGYTF.

The chain couples TRBV5-1 to TRBJ2-3, with 12 nucleotides matching TRBD2. The junction had 7 bases not matched to a gene; V was cut back by 4 bases and J by 4 bases. The CDR3 totals 16 residues. In germline, CDR1 is SGHRS, CDR2 YFSETQ. The CDR3 nucleotides read TGCGCCAGCAGCGCGGGTCTAGCGGGGGGGCCAGATACGCAGTATTTT. It encodes CASSAGLAGGPDTQYF. Based on the CDR3 plus reference TRBV5-1 and TRBJ2-3, the full variable domain is KAGVTQTPRYLIKTRGQQVTLSCSPISGHRSVSWYQQTPGQGLQFLFEYFSETQRNKGNFPGRFSGRQFSNSRSEMNVSTLELGDSALYLCASSAGLAGGPDTQYFGPGTRLTVL.

V usage is TRBV6-5 and J usage is TRBJ1-3; 10 bases match TRBD1. V was pared by 4 bases and J by 1 base, with 4 bases of the junction left unmatched. The CDR3 extends over 16 amino acids. CDR1 MNHEY and CDR2 SVGAGI come from the germline V gene. CDR3 bases: TGTGCCAGCAGTTGGGACAGGGGTGATTCTGGAAACACCATATATTTT. This sequence encodes CASSWDRGDSGNTIYF.

The CDR3 reads CASERGGTGDNYGYTF. The CDR3 DNA sequence: TGTGCCAGCGAAAGGGGGGGGACAGGGGATAACTATGGCTACACCTTC. The gene calls are TRBV6-6 and TRBJ1-2; 10 bases are shared with TRBD1. Germline V CDR1 and CDR2: MNHNY, SVGAGI (reference sequence). V gave up 8 bases and J gave up 1 base; unmatched junction bases: 10. The CDR3 loop spans 16 amino acids.

A single count supports this clone. The rearrangement uses TRBV7-2 and TRBJ2-4; TRBD1 matches 7 bases. CDR3 length: 13 amino acids. The junction had 6 bases not matched to a gene; V was cut back by 6 bases and J by 7 bases. Looked up from germline, CDR1 is SGHTA and CDR2 is FQGNSA. The CDR3 loop reads CASSSGTANIQYF. The CDR3 nucleotides are TGTGCCAGCAGTTCCGGGACAGCGAACATTCAGTACTTC.

The CDR3 here is CASSPHGGGIFYGYTF. In DNA form, the CDR3 reads TGTGCCAGCAGCCCCCATGGTGGGGGGATCTTCTATGGCTACACCTTC. The chain links TRBV3-1 (or the pseudogene TRBV3-2) to TRBJ1-2, with TRBD1 as a possible D gene (5 bases). CDR3 length: 16 amino acids. Trimming pared 4 bases from V and 4 bases from J, leaving 19 bases between. Germline V lookup: CDR1 LGHDT, CDR2 YNNKEL (reference sequence).

CDR3: CASSTRERTDTQYF. Here the CDR3 DNA reads TGTGCCAGTAGTACCAGGGAAAGGACAGATACGCAGTATTTT. The rearrangement joins TRBV19 to TRBJ2-3; maybe TRBD1 (5 bases). CDR1 and CDR2 from the germline V gene are LNHDA and SQIVND (reference sequence). The CDR3 spans 14 residues. The V and J ends lost 4 bases and 3 bases respectively, with 11 bases between them. Variable domain in full (rest from reference TRBV19 and TRBJ2-3): DGGITQSPKYLFRKEGQNVTLSCEQNLNHDAMYWYRQDPGQGLRLIYYSQIVNDFQKGDIAEGYSVSREKKESFPLTVTSAQKNPTAFYLCASSTRERTDTQYFGPGTRLTVL.

This sequence joins TRBV4-3 and TRBJ1-1; 9 nucleotides align to TRBD1. This CDR3 has 15 amino acids. Germline lookup yields CDR1 LGHNA and CDR2 YSLEER. Trimming at V came to 1 base and at J to 4 bases, leaving 4 bases not matched to a gene. CDR3 amino acids: CASSQAQGASTEAFF. CDR3 sequence (DNA): TGCGCCAGCAGCCAAGCACAGGGGGCAAGCACTGAAGCTTTCTTT.

The rearrangement links TRBV7-3 to TRBJ2-1; 7 bases map to TRBD2. The V gene end was trimmed by 5 bases and the J gene end by 12 bases; junction bases not matched to a gene: 4. Germline V gene sequence: CDR1 SGHTA, CDR2 FQGTGA. The CDR3 spans 11 residues. In nucleotides, the CDR3 is TGTGCCAGCAGCCAGGGAGGGCGGCAGTTCTTC. It yields the protein CASSQGGRQFF.

The rearrangement links TRBV15 to TRBJ2-2; D might be TRBD2 (5 bases). V was pared by 0 bases and J by 6 bases, with 8 bases between. In germline, CDR1 is LNHNV, CDR2 YYDKDF (reference sequence). This CDR3 region has 14 residues. The CDR3 spells CATSREQEAGELFF. DNA of the CDR3: TGTGCCACCAGCAGAGAGCAGGAGGCCGGGGAGCTGTTTTTT. Complete variable domain (other parts from reference TRBV15 and TRBJ2-2): DAMVIQNPRYQVTQFGKPVTLSCSQTLNHNVMYWYQQKSSQAPKLLFHYYDKDFNNEADTPDNFQSRRPNTSFCFLDIRSPGLGDTAMYLCATSREQEAGELFFGEGSRLTVL.

The rearrangement uses TRBV6-6 and TRBJ1-5; no clear D. Trimming took 2 bases from V and 9 from J, leaving 17 bases between them. The CDR3 loop spans 15 amino acids. The germline CDR1 and CDR2 sequences are MNHNY and SVGAGI (reference sequence). The CDR3 spells CASSYDRGGLWPQHF. As DNA, the CDR3 is TGTGCCAGCAGTTACGATCGTGGAGGTCTGTGGCCCCAGCATTTT.

This clone was counted ten times or more. This chain uses TRBV19 with TRBJ1-6; possible D gene TRBD1, 5 bases. The CDR3 runs to 14 residues. V was pared by 5 bases and J by 9 bases, with 14 bases between. CDR1 is LNHDA and CDR2 is SQIVND in the germline V gene (reference sequence). The CDR3 protein is CASSWGGHGSPLHF. CDR3 in DNA: TGTGCCAGTAGTTGGGGGGGTCACGGTTCACCCCTCCACTTT.

This rearrangement joins TRBV6-2 or TRBV6-3 to TRBJ1-4, with TRBD1 identical over 10 bases. Germline CDR1 and CDR2: MNHEY and SVGEGT. This CDR3 has 16 amino acids. V lost 5 bases and J lost 5; bases outside the gene matches: 8. CDR3 loop: CASSDTGTGVNEKLFF. In nucleotides, the CDR3 is TGTGCCAGCAGTGACACCGGGACAGGGGTGAATGAAAAACTGTTTTTT.

CDR3 in amino acids: CATIGEGTEAFF. DNA of the CDR3: TGTGCCACCATCGGCGAGGGCACTGAAGCTTTCTTT. The chain is built from TRBV24-1 and TRBJ1-1; no firm D call. The CDR3 length is 12 residues. The germline gives CDR1 KGHDR, CDR2 SFDVKD. V was shortened by 8 bases and J by 4 bases, with 10 bases between the two germline ends.

CDR3 protein: CAISDNREHEAFF. CDR3 DNA: TGTGCCATCAGTGATAACAGAGAACACGAAGCTTTCTTT. The rearrangement links TRBV10-3 to TRBJ1-1; D remains ambiguous. Between the trimmed V and J ends, which lost 3 bases and 8 bases, there was a span of 13 bases. CDR1 is ENHRY and CDR2 is SYGVKD in the germline V gene. The CDR3 covers 13 residues.

This clone was seen at least ten times. This sequence joins TRBV6-5 and TRBJ2-7, with D perhaps matching TRBD2 (5 bases). The CDR3 runs 16 residues. V dropped 0 bases and J dropped 5 bases, with 17 bases sitting between them. Germline-derived CDR1 and CDR2 are MNHEY and SVGAGI. CDR3: CASSYSSIRVGNEQYF. The CDR3 DNA reads as TGTGCCAGCAGTTACTCTTCGATACGTGTCGGGAACGAGCAGTACTTC.

This chain uses TRBV18 with TRBJ1-5, with unresolved D. Germline V gene data show CDR1 as KGHSH and CDR2 as LQKENI. This CDR3 is built from 15 residues. V was cut by 3 bases and J by 0 bases, with 9 bases left in between. Here the CDR3 DNA reads TGTGCCAGCTCACCTACGCGCGATAGCAATCAGCCCCAGCATTTT. Its translation is CASSPTRDSNQPQHF.

The chain has TRBV7-2 and TRBJ2-1; D call uncertain. Germline CDR1 SGHTA, CDR2 FQGNSA. The CDR3 extends over 15 amino acids. Trimming took off 5 bases at V and 0 bases at J, with 11 bases between the two ends. The DNA for the CDR3 is TGTGCCAGCAGCCCCCTGGCGGTCTCCTACAATGAGCAGTTCTTC. It translates to CASSPLAVSYNEQFF.

The rearrangement uses TRBV7-3 and TRBJ1-1; D is possibly TRBD1 (5 bases). Trimming took 2 bases from V and 5 from J, leaving 15 bases between them. The CDR3 is made up of 15 amino acids. Germline CDR1 SGHTA, CDR2 FQGTGA. The CDR3 coding sequence is TGTGCCAGCAGCTTAGGCCCAGGGATCTGGACTGAAGCTTTCTTT. The encoded protein is CASSLGPGIWTEAFF.